The rows below give T cell receptor beta chains drawn from one sample of a study of cytomegalovirus exposure and HLA in healthy donors. Assay: immunoSEQ multiplex PCR; the TCRdb copy retains only in-frame clones and omits some. This repertoire comprises some 130,000 clones; its ten largest clones make up around 1.6%. The specimen was PBMCs. The receptor source for this set is a woman aged 40 to 50 in good health and CMV-seropositive. CDR3s leave out the opening cysteine and the closing phenylalanine or tryptophan. Fields, in order: V gene, J gene, CDR3 protein.

V gene: TRBV6-1; J gene: TRBJ2-7; CDR3 protein: ASSASTQSYEQY
V gene: TRBV7-3; J gene: TRBJ2-6; CDR3 protein: ASSRGTGANVLT
V gene: TRBV5-1; J gene: TRBJ1-2; CDR3 protein: ASSPLQGSHGYT
V gene: TRBV5-6; J gene: TRBJ2-2; CDR3 protein: ASSLQLVLNTGELF
V gene: TRBV2; J gene: TRBJ1-5; CDR3 protein: ASSEKLGGPLSTQH
V gene: TRBV5-1; J gene: TRBJ2-6; CDR3 protein: ASSYTASSGANVLT
V gene: TRBV4-3; J gene: TRBJ2-3; CDR3 protein: ASSQFSSGSTDTQY
V gene: TRBV28; J gene: TRBJ2-4; CDR3 protein: ASSPGLAVLAKNIQY
V gene: TRBV29-1; J gene: TRBJ2-2; CDR3 protein: SVVPTSGYTGELF
V gene: TRBV7-9; J gene: TRBJ2-5; CDR3 protein: ASSLGPGWEETQY
V gene: TRBV27; J gene: TRBJ2-1; CDR3 protein: ASALPRGSYNEQF
V gene: TRBV19; J gene: TRBJ2-7; CDR3 protein: ASSIMASSSYEQY